Sequencing of this T cell receptor beta chain was carried out in a study of T cells in localized non-small cell lung cancer. Findings of the study overall: There was higher T cell clonality in uninvolved adjacent lung than in tumor, and it was highest there. Of the top 100 tumor clones, median about 56 were in adjacent lung, approximately 30 among its top 100. Higher blood T cell density went with longer overall survival.

Germline CDR1 SGHRS, CDR2 YFSETQ. V was clipped by 7 bases and J by 1 base; unmatched bases: 13. CDR3 length equals 16 residues. This clone was seen only once. Its matching antigen is unknown. Data came from immunoSEQ multiplex PCR; TCRdb stores just in-frame clones and leaves some out. Found here are fewer than 25,000 clones, roughly nine tenths of them singletons; the top ten hold about 1.1%. The chain uses TRBV5-1 and TRBJ1-2; 7 nucleotides match TRBD1. The material was peripheral blood, obtained before any cancer treatment. The TCR comes from a woman aged 40-69 years with stage I lung adenocarcinoma. The CDR3 reads CASSTGTATINYGYTF. CDR3 bases: TGCGCCAGCTCAACCGGGACAGCAACGATTAACTATGGCTACACCTTC.